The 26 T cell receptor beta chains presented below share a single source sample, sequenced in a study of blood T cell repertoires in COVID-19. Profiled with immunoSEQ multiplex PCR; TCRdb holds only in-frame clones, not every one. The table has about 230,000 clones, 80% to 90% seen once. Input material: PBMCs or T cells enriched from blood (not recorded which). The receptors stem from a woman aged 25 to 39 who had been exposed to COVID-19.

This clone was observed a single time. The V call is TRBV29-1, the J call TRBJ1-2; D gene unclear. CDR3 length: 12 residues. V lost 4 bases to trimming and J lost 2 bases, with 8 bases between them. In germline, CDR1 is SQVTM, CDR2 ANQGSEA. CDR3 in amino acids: CSVAQRNYGYTF. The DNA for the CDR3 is TGCAGCGTTGCACAGAGAAACTATGGCTACACCTTC.

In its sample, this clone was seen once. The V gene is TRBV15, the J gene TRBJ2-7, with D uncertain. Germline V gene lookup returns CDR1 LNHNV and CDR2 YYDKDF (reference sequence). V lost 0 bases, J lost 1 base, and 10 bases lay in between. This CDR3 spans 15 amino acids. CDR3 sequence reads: CATSRDLGQSYEQYF. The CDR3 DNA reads TGTGCCACCAGCAGAGATCTTGGGCAATCCTACGAGCAGTACTTC.

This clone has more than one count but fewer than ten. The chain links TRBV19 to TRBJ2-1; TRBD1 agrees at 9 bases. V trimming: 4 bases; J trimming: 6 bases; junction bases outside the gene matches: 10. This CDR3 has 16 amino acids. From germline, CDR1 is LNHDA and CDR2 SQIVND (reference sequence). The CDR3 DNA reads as TGTGCCAGTAGTACCTTAACAGGGGGCGATTCCAATGAGCAGTTCTTC. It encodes CASSTLTGGDSNEQFF.

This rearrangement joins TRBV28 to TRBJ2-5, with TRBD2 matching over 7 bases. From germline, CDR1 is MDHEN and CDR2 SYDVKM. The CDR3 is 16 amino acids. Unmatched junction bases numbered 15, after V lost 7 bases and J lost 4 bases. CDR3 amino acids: CASNSYGRGRGETQYF. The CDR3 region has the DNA TGTGCCAGCAACTCTTACGGTCGGGGGAGGGGAGAGACCCAGTACTTC. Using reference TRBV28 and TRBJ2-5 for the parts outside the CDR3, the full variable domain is DVKVTQSSRYLVKRTGEKVFLECVQDMDHENMFWYRQDPGLGLRLIYFSYDVKMKEKGDIPEGYSVSREKKERFSLILESASTNQTSMYLCASNSYGRGRGETQYFGPGTRLLVL.

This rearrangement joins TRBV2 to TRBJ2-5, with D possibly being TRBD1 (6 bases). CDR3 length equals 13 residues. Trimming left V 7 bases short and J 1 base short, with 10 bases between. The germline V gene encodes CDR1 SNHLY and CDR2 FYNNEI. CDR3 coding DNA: TGTGCCAGCACCTCAGGGGCCCAAGAGACCCAGTACTTC. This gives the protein CASTSGAQETQYF.

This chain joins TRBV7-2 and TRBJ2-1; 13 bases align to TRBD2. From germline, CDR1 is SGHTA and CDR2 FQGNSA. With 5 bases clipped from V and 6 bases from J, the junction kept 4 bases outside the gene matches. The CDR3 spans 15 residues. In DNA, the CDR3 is TGTGCCAGCAGCGATGGGACTAGCGGGGCCAATGAGCAGTTCTTC. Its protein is CASSDGTSGANEQFF.

The CDR3 is CASSQRTERNYGYTF. The CDR3 bases are TGTGCCAGCAGTCAGAGGACAGAAAGAAACTATGGCTACACCTTC. V and J are TRBV6-5 and TRBJ1-2, with D perhaps TRBD1 (6 bases). Germline CDR1 and CDR2: MNHEY and SVGAGI. V lost 5 bases, J lost 2 bases, and 15 bases lay in between. There are 15 residues in the CDR3.

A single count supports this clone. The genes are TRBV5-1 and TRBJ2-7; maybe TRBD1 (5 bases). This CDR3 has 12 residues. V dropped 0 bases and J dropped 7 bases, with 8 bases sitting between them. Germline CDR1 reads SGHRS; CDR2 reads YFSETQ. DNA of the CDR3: TGCGCCAGCAGCTTGGAAGGGGTTGAGCAGTACTTC. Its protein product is CASSLEGVEQYF.

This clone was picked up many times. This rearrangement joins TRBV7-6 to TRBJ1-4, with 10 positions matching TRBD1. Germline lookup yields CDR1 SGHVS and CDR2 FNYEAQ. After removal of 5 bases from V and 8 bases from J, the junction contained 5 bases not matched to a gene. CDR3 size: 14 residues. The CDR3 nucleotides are TGTGCCAGCAGCCCGACAGGGGGCTGGGAAAAACTGTTTTTT. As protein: CASSPTGGWEKLFF.

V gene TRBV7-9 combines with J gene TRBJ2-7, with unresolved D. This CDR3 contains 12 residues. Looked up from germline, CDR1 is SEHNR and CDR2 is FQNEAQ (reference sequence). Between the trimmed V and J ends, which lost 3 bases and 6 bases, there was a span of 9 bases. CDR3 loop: CASSFTGTEQYF. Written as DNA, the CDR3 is TGTGCCAGCAGCTTTACGGGTACCGAGCAGTACTTC.

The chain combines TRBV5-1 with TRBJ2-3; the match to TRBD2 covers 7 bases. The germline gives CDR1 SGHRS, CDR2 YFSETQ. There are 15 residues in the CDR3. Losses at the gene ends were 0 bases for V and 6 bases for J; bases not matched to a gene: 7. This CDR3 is CASSLETAGVDTQYF. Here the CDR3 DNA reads TGCGCCAGCAGCTTGGAGACGGCGGGGGTGGATACGCAGTATTTT.

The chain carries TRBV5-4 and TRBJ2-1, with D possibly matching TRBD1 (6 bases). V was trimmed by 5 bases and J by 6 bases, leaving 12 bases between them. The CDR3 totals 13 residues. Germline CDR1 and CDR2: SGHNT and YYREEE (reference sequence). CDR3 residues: CASRVNRANEQFF. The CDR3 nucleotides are TGTGCCAGCAGAGTTAACAGGGCCAATGAGCAGTTCTTC.

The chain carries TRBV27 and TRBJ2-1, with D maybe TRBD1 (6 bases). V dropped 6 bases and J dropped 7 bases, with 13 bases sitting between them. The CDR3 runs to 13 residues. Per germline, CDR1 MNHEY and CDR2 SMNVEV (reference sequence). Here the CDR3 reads CASRNRAGNEQFF. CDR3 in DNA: TGTGCCAGCAGGAACAGGGCAGGGAATGAGCAGTTCTTC.

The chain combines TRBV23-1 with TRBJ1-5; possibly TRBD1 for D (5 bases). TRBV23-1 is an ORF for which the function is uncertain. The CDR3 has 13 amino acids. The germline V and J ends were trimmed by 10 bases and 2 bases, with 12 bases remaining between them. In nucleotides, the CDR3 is TGCGCCAAGCAGGGTGGAGGCAATCAGCCCCAGCATTTT. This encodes CAKQGGGNQPQHF.

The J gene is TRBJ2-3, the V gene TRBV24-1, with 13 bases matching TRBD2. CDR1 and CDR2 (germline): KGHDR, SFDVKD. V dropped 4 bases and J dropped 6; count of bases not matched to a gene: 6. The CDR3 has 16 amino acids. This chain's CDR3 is CATSEGLAGVRDTQYF. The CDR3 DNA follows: TGTGCCACCAGTGAAGGACTAGCGGGAGTTCGTGATACGCAGTATTTT.

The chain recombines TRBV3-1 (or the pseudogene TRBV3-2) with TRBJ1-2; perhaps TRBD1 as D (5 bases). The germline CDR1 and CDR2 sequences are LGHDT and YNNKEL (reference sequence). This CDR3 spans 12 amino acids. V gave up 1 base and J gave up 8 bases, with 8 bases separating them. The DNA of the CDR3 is TGTGCCAGCAGCCAAGCCAGGGAAGGCTACACCTTC. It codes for CASSQAREGYTF.

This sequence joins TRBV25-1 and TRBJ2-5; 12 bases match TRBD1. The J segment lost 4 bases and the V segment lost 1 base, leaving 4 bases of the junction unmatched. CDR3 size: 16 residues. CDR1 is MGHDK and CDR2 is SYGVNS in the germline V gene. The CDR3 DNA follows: TGTGCCAGCAGTGAATTTGGGACAGGGGGCCGAGAGACCCAGTACTTC. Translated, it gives CASSEFGTGGRETQYF.

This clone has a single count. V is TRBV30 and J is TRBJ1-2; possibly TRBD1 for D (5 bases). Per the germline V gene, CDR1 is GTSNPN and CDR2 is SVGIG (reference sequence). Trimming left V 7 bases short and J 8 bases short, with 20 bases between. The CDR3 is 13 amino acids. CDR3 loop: CASTYTGEGGYTF. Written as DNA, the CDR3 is TGTGCCTCGACTTATACAGGAGAAGGGGGCTACACCTTC. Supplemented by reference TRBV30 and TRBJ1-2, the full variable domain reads SQTIHQWPATLVQPVGSPLSLECTVEGTSNPNLYWYRQAAGRGLQLLFYSVGIGQISSEVPQNLSASRPQDRQFILSSKKLLLSDSGFYLCASTYTGEGGYTFGSGTRLTVV.

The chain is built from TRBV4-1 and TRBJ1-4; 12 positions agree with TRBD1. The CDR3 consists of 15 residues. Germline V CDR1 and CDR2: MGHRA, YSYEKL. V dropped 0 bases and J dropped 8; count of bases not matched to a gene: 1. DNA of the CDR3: TGCGCCAGCAGCCAAGATGGGACAGGGGGCGAAAAACTGTTTTTT. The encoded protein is CASSQDGTGGEKLFF.

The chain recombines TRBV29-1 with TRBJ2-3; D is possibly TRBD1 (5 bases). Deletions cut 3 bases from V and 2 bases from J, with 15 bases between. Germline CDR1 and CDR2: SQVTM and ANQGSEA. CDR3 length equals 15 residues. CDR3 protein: CSVDAWGGPTDTQYF. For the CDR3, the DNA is TGCAGCGTTGATGCGTGGGGCGGCCCCACAGATACGCAGTATTTT.

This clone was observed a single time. The CDR3 here is CASSNRDRGQRSPLHF. CDR3 in DNA: TGTGCCAGCAGCAACCGGGACAGGGGGCAGAGATCACCCCTCCACTTT. The rearrangement links TRBV25-1 to TRBJ1-6, with 12 bases identical to TRBD1. CDR1 MGHDK and CDR2 SYGVNS come from the germline V gene. With 6 bases clipped from V and 10 bases from J, the junction kept 10 bases outside the gene matches. CDR3 size: 16 residues.

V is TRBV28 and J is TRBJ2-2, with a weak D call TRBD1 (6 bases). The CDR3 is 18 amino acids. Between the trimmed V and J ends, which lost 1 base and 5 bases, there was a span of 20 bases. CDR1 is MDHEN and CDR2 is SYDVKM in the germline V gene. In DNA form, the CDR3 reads TGTGCCAGCAGTTTATTTTTTGGAGGCAGGGGCCGGACCGGGGAGCTGTTTTTT. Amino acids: CASSLFFGGRGRTGELFF. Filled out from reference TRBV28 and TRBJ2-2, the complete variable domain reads DVKVTQSSRYLVKRTGEKVFLECVQDMDHENMFWYRQDPGLGLRLIYFSYDVKMKEKGDIPEGYSVSREKKERFSLILESASTNQTSMYLCASSLFFGGRGRTGELFFGEGSRLTVL.

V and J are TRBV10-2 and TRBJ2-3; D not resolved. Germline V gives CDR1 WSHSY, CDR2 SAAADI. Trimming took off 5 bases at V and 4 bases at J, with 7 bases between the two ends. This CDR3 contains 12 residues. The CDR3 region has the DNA TGCGCCAGCAGTATAAGAGCAGATACGCAGTATTTT. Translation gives CASSIRADTQYF.

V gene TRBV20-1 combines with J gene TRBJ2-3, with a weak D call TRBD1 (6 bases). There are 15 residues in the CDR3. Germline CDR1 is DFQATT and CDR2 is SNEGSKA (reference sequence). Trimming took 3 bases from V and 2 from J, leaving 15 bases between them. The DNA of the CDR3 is TGCAGTGCTAGTATCAGCACAGGGCACACAGATACGCAGTATTTT. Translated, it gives CSASISTGHTDTQYF.

In nucleotides, the CDR3 is TGTGCCAGTAGTACCCGACAGGATTACTCTGGAAACACCATATATTTT. Residues: CASSTRQDYSGNTIYF. V usage is TRBV19 and J usage is TRBJ1-3; the D gene is possibly TRBD1 (6 bases). Germline V gives CDR1 LNHDA, CDR2 SQIVND (reference sequence). The CDR3 consists of 16 residues. V shed 4 bases and J shed 0 bases, with 13 bases lying between them.

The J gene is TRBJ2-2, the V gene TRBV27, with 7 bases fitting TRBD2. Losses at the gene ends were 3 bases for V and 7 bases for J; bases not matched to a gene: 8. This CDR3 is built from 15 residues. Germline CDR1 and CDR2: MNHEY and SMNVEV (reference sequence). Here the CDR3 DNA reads TGTGCCAGCAGTTTCGGGAGGCCCTTGGGCGGGGAGCTGTTTTTT. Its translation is CASSFGRPLGGELFF.